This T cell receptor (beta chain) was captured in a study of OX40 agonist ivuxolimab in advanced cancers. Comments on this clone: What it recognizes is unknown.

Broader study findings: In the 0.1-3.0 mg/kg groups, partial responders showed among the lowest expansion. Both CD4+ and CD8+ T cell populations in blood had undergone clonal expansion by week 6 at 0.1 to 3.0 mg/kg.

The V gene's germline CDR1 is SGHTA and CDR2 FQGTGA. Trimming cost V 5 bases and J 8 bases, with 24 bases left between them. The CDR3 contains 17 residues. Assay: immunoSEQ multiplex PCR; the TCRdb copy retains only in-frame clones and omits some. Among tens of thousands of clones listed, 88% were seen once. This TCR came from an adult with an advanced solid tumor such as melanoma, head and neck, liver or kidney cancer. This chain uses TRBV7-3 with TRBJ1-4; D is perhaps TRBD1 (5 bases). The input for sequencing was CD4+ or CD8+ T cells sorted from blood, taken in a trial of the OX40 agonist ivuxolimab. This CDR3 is CASSLRGRLGGEEKLFF. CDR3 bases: TGTGCCAGCAGCCTAAGGGGCAGGCTGGGTGGGGAAGAAAAACTGTTTTTT.